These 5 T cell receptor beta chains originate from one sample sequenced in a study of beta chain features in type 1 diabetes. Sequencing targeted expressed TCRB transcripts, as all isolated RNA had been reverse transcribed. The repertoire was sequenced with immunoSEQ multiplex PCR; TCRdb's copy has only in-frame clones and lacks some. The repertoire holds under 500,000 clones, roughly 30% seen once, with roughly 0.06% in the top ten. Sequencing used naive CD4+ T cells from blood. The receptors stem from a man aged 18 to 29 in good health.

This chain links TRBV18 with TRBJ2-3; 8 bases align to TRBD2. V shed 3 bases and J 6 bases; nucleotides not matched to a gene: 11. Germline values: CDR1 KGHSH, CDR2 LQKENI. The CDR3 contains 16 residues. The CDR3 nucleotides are TGTGCCAGCTCACCTCCCGGGATAGCGGGAATGGATACGCAGTATTTT. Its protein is CASSPPGIAGMDTQYF.

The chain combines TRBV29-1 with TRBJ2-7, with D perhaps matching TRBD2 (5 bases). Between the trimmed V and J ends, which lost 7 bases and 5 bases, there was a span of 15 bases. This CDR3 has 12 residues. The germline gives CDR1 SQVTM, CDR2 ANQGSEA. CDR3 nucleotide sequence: TGCAGCGCCCTGACGGGGAGCCACGAGCAGTACTTC. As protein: CSALTGSHEQYF.

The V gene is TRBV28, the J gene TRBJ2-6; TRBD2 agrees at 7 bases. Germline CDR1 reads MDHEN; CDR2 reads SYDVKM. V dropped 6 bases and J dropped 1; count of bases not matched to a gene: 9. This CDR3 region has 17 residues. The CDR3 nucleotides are TGTGCCAGCAGCCCCTCCGGGGGGATATCTGGGGCCAACGTCCTGACTTTC. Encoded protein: CASSPSGGISGANVLTF.

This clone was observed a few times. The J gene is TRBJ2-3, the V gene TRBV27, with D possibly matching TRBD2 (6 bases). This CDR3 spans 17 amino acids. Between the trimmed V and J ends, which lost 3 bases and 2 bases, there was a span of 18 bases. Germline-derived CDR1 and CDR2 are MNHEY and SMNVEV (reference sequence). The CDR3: CASSFLRPAGYTDTQYF. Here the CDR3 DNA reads TGTGCCAGCAGTTTTCTCCGTCCTGCGGGATACACAGATACGCAGTATTTT.

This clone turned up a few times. The CDR3, as DNA: TGTGCCTGGACTGGTCGGTTAAGATCCTACAATGAGCAGTTCTTC. Residues: CAWTGRLRSYNEQFF. This chain connects TRBV30 to TRBJ2-1; no reliable D call. Germline lookup yields CDR1 GTSNPN and CDR2 SVGIG (reference sequence). Trimming took 4 bases from V and 1 from J, leaving 14 bases between them. The CDR3 has 15 residues.